The T cell receptor beta chain described here comes from a study of shared clonotypes between healthy human individuals. TCRdb's copy holds only in-frame clones and misses some; the assay was immunoSEQ multiplex PCR. The profile shows roughly 410,000 clones, around 96% of them singletons. Germline CDR1 is SGHRS and CDR2 is YFSETQ. This CDR3 is built from 15 residues. The V and J ends lost 1 base and 4 bases respectively, with 15 bases between them. This receptor was taken from a young man in good health. The J gene is TRBJ2-7, the V gene TRBV5-1; D is uncertain. Sequenced input: memory CD8+ T cells sorted from blood. Subset of the sample: CD45RO+ cells pooled with CCR7-negative TemRA cells. Here the CDR3 reads CASSLNHGPRYEQYF. The CDR3 DNA follows: TGCGCCAGCAGCTTGAATCACGGCCCGAGGTACGAGCAGTACTTC.